One sample yielded the 30 T cell receptor beta chains listed below, sequenced in a study of shared clonotypes between healthy human individuals. Produced via immunoSEQ multiplex PCR; TCRdb's table is partial and in-frame only. Of about 1.5 million clones in the sample, over 95% were seen once. Sequencing was done on a sample of naive CD4+ T cells sorted from blood. Subset given: CD45RA+ positively selected. These TCRs come from a man aged 30 to 39 in good health.

This chain joins TRBV9 and TRBJ2-2; D may be TRBD2 (6 bases). Germline CDR1 reads SGDLS; CDR2 reads YYNGEE. This CDR3 has 16 amino acids. Trimming took off 4 bases at V and 7 bases at J, with 20 bases between the two ends. The CDR3 sequence: CASSPSSGGNGGELFF. The CDR3 DNA is TGTGCCAGCAGCCCAAGCTCAGGAGGGAATGGCGGGGAGCTGTTTTTT.

The V gene is TRBV30, the J gene TRBJ1-5; D uncertain. V lost 0 bases, J lost 5 bases, and 8 bases lay in between. The germline gives CDR1 GTSNPN, CDR2 SVGIG (reference sequence). This CDR3 region has 13 residues. The CDR3 here is CAWSVFPHQPQHF. The CDR3 nucleotides are TGTGCCTGGAGTGTTTTTCCCCATCAGCCCCAGCATTTT.

The chain employs TRBV11-2 and TRBJ2-7, with 10 bases identical to TRBD1. Germline lookup yields CDR1 SGHAT and CDR2 FQNNGV. The CDR3 runs to 15 residues. With 4 bases clipped from V and 4 bases from J, the junction kept 7 bases outside the gene matches. CDR3 nucleotides: TGTGCCAGCAGCTCCAGACAGGGGGCAGGGTACGAGCAGTACTTC. It encodes CASSSRQGAGYEQYF.

CDR3 in amino acids: CASSEGGTGNTIYF. The CDR3 DNA reads TGTGCCAGCAGTGAAGGGGGGACTGGAAACACCATATATTTT. The chain employs TRBV6-1 and TRBJ1-3, with D maybe TRBD1 (5 bases). The V gene's germline CDR1 is MNHNS and CDR2 SASEGT. This CDR3 is 14 amino acids long. Trimming took 1 base from V and 2 from J, leaving 6 bases between them.

This chain uses TRBV30 with TRBJ1-1; D is unclear. Per the germline V gene, CDR1 is GTSNPN and CDR2 is SVGIG (reference sequence). V dropped 2 bases and J dropped 1 base, with 11 bases sitting between them. The CDR3 consists of 14 residues. CDR3 coding DNA: TGTGCCTGGAGTAGACCACCACGGAACACTGAAGCTTTCTTT. Translation gives CAWSRPPRNTEAFF. The variable domain in full, completed from reference TRBV30 and TRBJ1-1, reads SQTIHQWPATLVQPVGSPLSLECTVEGTSNPNLYWYRQAAGRGLQLLFYSVGIGQISSEVPQNLSASRPQDRQFILSSKKLLLSDSGFYLCAWSRPPRNTEAFFGQGTRLTVV.

The J gene is TRBJ2-3, the V gene TRBV9, with TRBD2 matching 14 bases. Germline assignment: CDR1 SGDLS and CDR2 YYNGEE. Trimming at V came to 4 bases and at J to 4 bases, leaving 5 bases not matched to a gene. This CDR3 has 16 amino acids. In nucleotides, the CDR3 is TGTGCCAGCAGCCTGGGGACTAGCGGGAGTGCAGATACGCAGTATTTT. It yields the protein CASSLGTSGSADTQYF.

The rearrangement uses TRBV11-3 and TRBJ2-7; D is perhaps TRBD1 or TRBD2 (5 bases each). CDR1 SGHNT and CDR2 YENEEA come from the germline V gene. Trimming left V 2 bases short and J 0 bases short, with 11 bases between. The CDR3 has 15 residues. The chain's CDR3 is CASSLLLGDSYEQYF. The CDR3 DNA is TGTGCCAGCAGCTTACTCCTGGGGGACTCCTACGAGCAGTACTTC.

A note on this clone: In the same sample, other DNA sequences code for this CDR3. The V gene is TRBV7-8, the J gene TRBJ2-5; TRBD2 agrees at 15 bases. The CDR3 contains 16 residues. The junction had 0 bases not matched to a gene; V was cut back by 3 bases and J by 1 base. In germline, CDR1 is SGHVS, CDR2 FQNEAQ. CDR3 in amino acids: CASSLGLAGGQETQYF. The CDR3, as DNA: TGTGCCAGCAGCTTGGGACTAGCGGGGGGCCAAGAGACCCAGTACTTC.

The chain recombines TRBV6-5 with TRBJ2-7; D is possibly TRBD1 (6 bases). This CDR3 contains 14 residues. V was pared by 7 bases and J by 1 base, with 14 bases between. Germline V gene lookup returns CDR1 MNHEY and CDR2 SVGAGI. CDR3: CASMRGQLSYEQYF. The CDR3 DNA is TGTGCCAGCATGAGAGGACAGCTTTCCTACGAGCAGTACTTC.

The rearrangement uses TRBV9 and TRBJ1-3, with D perhaps matching TRBD1 (5 bases). Germline V gene data show CDR1 as SGDLS and CDR2 as YYNGEE. There are 16 residues in the CDR3. With 0 bases removed from V and 7 bases from J, the gap between germline ends came to 17 bases. The chain's CDR3 is CASSVDHGGTSNTIYF. CDR3 DNA sequence: TGTGCCAGCAGCGTAGATCATGGAGGGACTTCGAACACCATATATTTT.

The table lists this clone with a count of one. The V call is TRBV13, the J call TRBJ1-2; D unresolved. This CDR3 comprises 12 residues. V lost 6 bases and J lost 8, with 13 bases in between. From germline, CDR1 is PRHDT and CDR2 FYEKMQ (reference sequence). The CDR3 sequence: CASREGSLGYTF. The CDR3, as DNA: TGTGCCAGCAGGGAAGGGAGTTTAGGCTACACCTTC.

CDR3 DNA sequence: TGTGCCAGTAGAACCACTCTCACTGGCCCCCATCAGCCCCAGCATTTT. Residues: CASRTTLTGPHQPQHF. The J gene is TRBJ1-5, the V gene TRBV19, with D unclear. CDR3 size: 16 residues. V was shortened by 6 bases and J by 5 bases, with 20 bases between the two germline ends. Germline lookup yields CDR1 LNHDA and CDR2 SQIVND (reference sequence).

This sequence joins TRBV15 and TRBJ2-3; D remains ambiguous. CDR1 and CDR2 (germline): LNHNV, YYDKDF (reference sequence). The CDR3 has 17 residues. V was pared by 3 bases and J by 0 bases, with 16 bases between. This chain's CDR3 is CATSRRPLAASTDTQYF. The CDR3 DNA follows: TGTGCCACCAGCAGGAGACCCTTGGCGGCTAGCACAGATACGCAGTATTTT.

The V call is TRBV6-1, the J call TRBJ1-3; no clear D gene. Trimming cost V 4 bases and J 2 bases, with 15 bases left between them. The germline V gene encodes CDR1 MNHNS and CDR2 SASEGT. The CDR3 contains 16 residues. The chain's CDR3 is CASSGLGVNAGNTIYF. The CDR3 bases are TGTGCCAGCAGTGGACTAGGTGTGAACGCTGGAAACACCATATATTTT.

The chain uses TRBV7-9 and TRBJ2-1; 9 bases align to TRBD1. The V and J ends lost 4 bases and 7 bases, in that order; junction bases with no gene match: 5. The CDR3 is 14 residues long. Germline V lookup: CDR1 SEHNR, CDR2 FQNEAQ (reference sequence). DNA for the CDR3: TGTGCCAGCAGCTCACAGGGGGCGCTGAATGAGCAGTTCTTC. Its protein is CASSSQGALNEQFF.

The chain links TRBV10-3 to TRBJ2-1, with TRBD2 matching over 7 bases. V lost 3 bases and J lost 5; bases outside the gene matches: 13. This CDR3 region has 17 residues. Per the germline V gene, CDR1 is ENHRY and CDR2 is SYGVKD. This chain's CDR3 is CAISDSKGGAPDNEQFF. CDR3 nucleotides: TGTGCCATCAGTGACTCTAAGGGAGGGGCTCCGGACAATGAGCAGTTCTTC.

This sequence joins TRBV25-1 and TRBJ2-7; D uncertain. The V gene lost 5 bases and the J gene lost 0 bases, with 8 bases spanning the gap. The CDR3 totals 13 residues. Germline V gene sequence: CDR1 MGHDK, CDR2 SYGVNS. As DNA, the CDR3 is TGTGCCAGCAGTCAACAGAACTCCTACGAGCAGTACTTC. It is translated as CASSQQNSYEQYF.

The chain recombines TRBV15 with TRBJ2-7; no definite D call. CDR3 length equals 13 residues. Trimming took off 5 bases at V and 4 bases at J, with 12 bases between the two ends. Germline assignment: CDR1 LNHNV and CDR2 YYDKDF (reference sequence). The CDR3 DNA sequence: TGTGCCACCAGCCGTCTACCTTCATACGAGCAGTACTTC. This gives the protein CATSRLPSYEQYF.

J is TRBJ2-7 and V is TRBV28; D is ambiguous. V lost 3 bases and J lost 2, with 11 bases in between. The V gene's germline CDR1 is MDHEN and CDR2 SYDVKM. The CDR3 has 14 amino acids. The CDR3 DNA is TGTGCCAGCAGTTTCTCGACCCTCACCTACGAGCAGTACTTC. Protein: CASSFSTLTYEQYF.

The chain uses TRBV6-4 and TRBJ2-1, with 11 bases lining up with TRBD2. Trimming took 4 bases from V and 2 from J; bases not matched to a gene: 10. The CDR3 has 18 amino acids. Germline loops: CDR1 MRHNA, CDR2 SNTAGT. The CDR3 loop reads CASSGSSSGRSTYNEQFF. The CDR3 bases are TGTGCCAGCAGTGGATCCTCTAGCGGGAGGTCAACCTACAATGAGCAGTTCTTC.

This clone was found once. This chain uses TRBV5-7 with TRBJ2-7; D is undetermined. TRBV5-7 has ORF status, its function being uncertain. The CDR3 consists of 16 residues. The V end lost 4 bases, the J end lost 5 bases, and 22 bases lay between the germline ends. This CDR3 is CASSPERNLTFNEQYF. For the CDR3, the DNA is TGTGCCAGCAGCCCTGAAAGGAACTTAACGTTTAACGAGCAGTACTTC.

The chain employs TRBV7-9 and TRBJ1-6, with D maybe TRBD1 (5 bases). The CDR3 runs 14 residues. The V gene lost 1 base and the J gene lost 12 bases, with 13 bases spanning the gap. Germline CDR1 SEHNR, CDR2 FQNEAQ (reference sequence). The CDR3 is CASSLDDPGGPLHF. The CDR3 nucleotides are TGTGCCAGCAGCTTAGATGATCCGGGGGGACCCCTCCACTTT.

The chain is built from TRBV19 and TRBJ2-7; 10 bases fit TRBD1. Germline lookup yields CDR1 LNHDA and CDR2 SQIVND (reference sequence). CDR3 length: 14 amino acids. J lost 4 bases, V lost 3 bases, and 3 bases had no gene match. The CDR3 here is CASSISGQGYEQYF. DNA of the CDR3: TGTGCCAGTAGTATTTCGGGACAGGGGTACGAGCAGTACTTC.

V is TRBV2 and J is TRBJ2-7; TRBD1 matches 7 bases. V was pared by 4 bases and J by 4 bases, with 7 bases of the junction left unmatched. CDR3 size: 14 residues. CDR1 SNHLY and CDR2 FYNNEI come from the germline V gene. CDR3: CASSAGTVLYEQYF. The DNA of the CDR3 is TGTGCCAGCAGTGCCGGGACAGTGCTTTACGAGCAGTACTTC.

The gene calls are TRBV18 and TRBJ1-2; D is possibly TRBD1 (6 bases). V shed 4 bases and J shed 6 bases, with 12 bases lying between them. The CDR3 covers 13 residues. Per the germline V gene, CDR1 is KGHSH and CDR2 is LQKENI. CDR3 nucleotides: TGTGCCAGCTCACGGGGGCGGGACCATGGCTACACCTTC. Its protein product is CASSRGRDHGYTF.

The V call is TRBV30, the J call TRBJ2-7, with unresolved D. In germline, CDR1 is GTSNPN, CDR2 SVGIG (reference sequence). The CDR3 covers 13 residues. V shed 0 bases and J shed 5 bases, with 11 bases lying between them. This chain's CDR3 is CAWSVLAHNEQYF. The CDR3 DNA is TGTGCCTGGAGTGTACTTGCGCATAACGAGCAGTACTTC.

This chain uses TRBV28 with TRBJ2-4, with 7 bases aligning to TRBD2. The CDR3 consists of 15 residues. Germline V gene lookup returns CDR1 MDHEN and CDR2 SYDVKM. Losses at the gene ends were 5 bases for V and 4 bases for J; bases not matched to a gene: 8. CDR3 sequence (DNA): TGTGCCAGCAGTCGGGTGGCGGGAGAGAAAAACATTCAGTACTTC. Protein product: CASSRVAGEKNIQYF.

The chain uses TRBV28 and TRBJ1-5; 10 bases are a match to TRBD1. The CDR3 consists of 17 residues. Germline V gene sequence: CDR1 MDHEN, CDR2 SYDVKM. The V and J ends lost 5 bases and 0 bases, in that order; junction bases with no gene match: 7. The CDR3 coding sequence is TGTGCCAGCAGTACGGACAGGGGGGTCTATAGCAATCAGCCCCAGCATTTT. It codes for CASSTDRGVYSNQPQHF.

This sequence joins TRBV5-5 and TRBJ2-1, with 15 bases that match TRBD2. The V gene's germline CDR1 is SGHKS and CDR2 YYEKEE (reference sequence). Unmatched junction bases numbered 6, after V lost 4 bases and J lost 10 bases. The CDR3 covers 15 residues. The CDR3 sequence: CASSPGLAGGLEQFF. CDR3 bases: TGTGCCAGCAGCCCGGGACTAGCGGGAGGCCTAGAGCAGTTCTTC.

The chain employs TRBV25-1 and TRBJ2-2, with TRBD1 matching over 7 bases. The germline CDR1 and CDR2 sequences are MGHDK and SYGVNS. The CDR3 spans 15 residues. V lost 7 bases and J lost 4; bases outside the gene matches: 9. The CDR3 DNA reads as TGTGCCAGCACTCAAGGGGGCCTTGGCACCGGGGAGCTGTTTTTT. It translates to CASTQGGLGTGELFF.